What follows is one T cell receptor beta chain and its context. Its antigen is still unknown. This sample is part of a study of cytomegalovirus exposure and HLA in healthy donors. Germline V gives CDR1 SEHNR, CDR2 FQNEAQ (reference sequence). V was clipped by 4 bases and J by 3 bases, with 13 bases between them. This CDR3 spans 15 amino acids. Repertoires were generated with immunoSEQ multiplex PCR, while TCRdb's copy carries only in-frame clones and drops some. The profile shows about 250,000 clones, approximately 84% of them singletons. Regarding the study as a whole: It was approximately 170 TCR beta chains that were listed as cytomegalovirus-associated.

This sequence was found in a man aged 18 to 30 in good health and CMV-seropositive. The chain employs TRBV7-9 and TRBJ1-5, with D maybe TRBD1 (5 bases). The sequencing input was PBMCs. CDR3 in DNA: TGTGCCAGCAGCTCGGTTGGGGGACCCAATCAGCCCCAGCATTTT. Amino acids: CASSSVGGPNQPQHF.